This TCR beta chain stems from a study of CD8 T cells in ankylosing spondylitis. General study findings and limits: Clones tied to disease were said to be significantly enriched in matched ankylosing spondylitis synovial fluid.

This clonotype was detected many times. Its antigen is undetermined. TCRdb redid the calling of the 5' RACE reads with MiXCR, one entry per CDR3 protein. The data contain some 130,000 distinct CDR3 sequences, around 9% of them singletons. Trimming took off 5 bases at V and 5 bases at J, with 12 bases between the two ends. The CDR3 sequence is 14 residues long. Germline V CDR1 and CDR2: SSHAT, FNYEAQ (reference sequence). This TCR came from a male donor with ankylosing spondylitis or in good health (not recorded which). The chain employs TRBV7-7 and TRBJ2-2; D gene ambiguous. Sequenced: blood, either unsorted or a sorted T cell fraction (not recorded which). For the CDR3, the DNA is TGTGCCAGCAGCCCAATGGCGTTAACCGGGGAGCTGTTTTTT. Translating gives CASSPMALTGELFF. Supplemented by reference TRBV7-7 and TRBJ2-2, the full variable domain reads GAGVSQSPRYKVTKRGQDVTLRCDPISSHATLYWYQQALGQGPEFLTYFNYEAQPDKSGLPSDRFSAERPEGSISTLTIQRTEQRDSAMYRCASSPMALTGELFFGEGSRLTVL.